Following are 28 T cell receptor beta chains from one sample sequenced in a study of glioma-infiltrating T cells after dendritic cell vaccination (dated by TCRdb to 2016 to 2017). Library preparation was by the immunoSEQ multiplex PCR assay. TCRdb stores this immuneACCESS table with in-frame sequences only. Part of the clones is absent; in the studies checked, under half of the shortfall reflects unresolved V genes, and no reason is known for the rest. Here the sample has about 73,000 clones; roughly 87% occur a single time. The ten largest make up 2.1% of the sample. Source: blood, taken before dendritic cell vaccination. Receptor source: a human donor with glioblastoma.

This chain joins TRBV6-4 and TRBJ2-3; 7 positions agree with TRBD2. V lost 4 bases and J lost 4; bases outside the gene matches: 8. This CDR3 has 15 amino acids. The germline CDR1 and CDR2 sequences are MRHNA and SNTAGT. For the CDR3, the DNA is TGTGCCAGCAGTGTTGTGGGGGGGACTCCAGATACGCAGTATTTT. Amino acids: CASSVVGGTPDTQYF.

The table lists this clone with a few counts. The chain employs TRBV19 and TRBJ1-1; the D is unclear. This CDR3 has 14 amino acids. Germline CDR1 reads LNHDA; CDR2 reads SQIVND (reference sequence). The V end lost 5 bases, the J end lost 5 bases, and 15 bases lay between the germline ends. The CDR3 bases are TGTGCCAGTAGTCTGGAGGGATTACAAACTGAAGCTTTCTTT. Amino acids: CASSLEGLQTEAFF.

The gene calls are TRBV6-5 and TRBJ1-4; no reliable D call. Per germline, CDR1 MNHEY and CDR2 SVGAGI. Trimming removed 5 bases at V and 4 bases at J, with 11 bases between. This CDR3 comprises 14 residues. CDR3 residues: CASSPSKSNEKLFF. The CDR3 bases are TGTGCCAGCAGTCCCTCTAAAAGTAATGAAAAACTGTTTTTT.

The CDR3 DNA follows: TGTGCCAGTAGTATCAGTCTAGCGGACTACGAGCAGTACTTC. It is translated as CASSISLADYEQYF. The chain has TRBV19 and TRBJ2-7, with TRBD2 matching 7 bases. Trimming took 3 bases from V and 3 from J; bases not matched to a gene: 5. The germline CDR1 and CDR2 sequences are LNHDA and SQIVND (reference sequence). The CDR3 runs to 14 residues.

V is TRBV15 and J is TRBJ1-1; a weak D match, TRBD1 (6 bases). The CDR3 consists of 14 residues. V was shortened by 5 bases and J by 4 bases, with 14 bases between the two germline ends. CDR1 is LNHNV and CDR2 is YYDKDF in the germline V gene (reference sequence). CDR3 bases: TGTGCCACCAGCGGACCGAGGGGGGGCACTGAAGCTTTCTTT. It translates to CATSGPRGGTEAFF.

DNA for the CDR3: TGTGCCAGCCGGACGTCCCTAGCGGATGAGCAGTTCTTC. Its translation: CASRTSLADEQFF. This chain links TRBV18 with TRBJ2-1, with 7 bases matching TRBD2. The V segment lost 8 bases and the J segment 8 bases; nucleotides outside the gene matches: 9. CDR3 length equals 13 residues. Per germline, CDR1 KGHSH and CDR2 LQKENI.

This sequence joins TRBV2 and TRBJ2-5, with a weak D call TRBD1 (6 bases). The length of the CDR3 is 15 residues. Germline CDR1 and CDR2: SNHLY and FYNNEI. V dropped 4 bases and J dropped 1 base, with 13 bases sitting between them. The CDR3 DNA is TGTGCCAGCAGTGTCGGTGGGACATTCCAAGAGACCCAGTACTTC. It encodes CASSVGGTFQETQYF.

The V gene is TRBV5-1, the J gene TRBJ1-1, with D perhaps TRBD1 (6 bases). The ends were cut back, 4 bases at V and 1 base at J, with 14 bases in the middle. The CDR3 length is 15 residues. Germline loops: CDR1 SGHRS, CDR2 YFSETQ. CDR3 loop: CASSPRTAENTEAFF. The CDR3 coding sequence is TGCGCCAGCAGCCCAAGGACAGCCGAGAACACTGAAGCTTTCTTT.

Written as DNA, the CDR3 is TGTGCCAGCAGCTTAGCCGGGACTAGCATCCAGTACGTC. This translates into CASSLAGTSIQYV. The V and J genes are TRBV7-9 and TRBJ2-7; 9 bases match TRBD2. The germline V gene encodes CDR1 SEHNR and CDR2 FQNEAQ (reference sequence). V trimming: 0 bases; J trimming: 10 bases; junction bases outside the gene matches: 4. The length of the CDR3 is 13 residues.

The rearrangement uses TRBV6-6 and TRBJ2-7; D might be TRBD2 (6 bases). V shed 6 bases and J shed 5 bases, with 11 bases lying between them. In germline, CDR1 is MNHNY, CDR2 SVGAGI (reference sequence). The CDR3 has 12 amino acids. CDR3 bases: TGTGCCAGCAGCCCCCGGGGGAACGAGCAGTACTTC. This gives the protein CASSPRGNEQYF.

The chain couples TRBV7-9 to TRBJ2-3, with 8 bases matching TRBD2. V trimming: 10 bases; J trimming: 3 bases; junction bases outside the gene matches: 18. Germline CDR1 is SEHNR and CDR2 is FQNEAQ (reference sequence). This CDR3 comprises 17 residues. The CDR3 DNA follows: TGTGCCACCCCGGGGGGAACAGCGGGAGTGGGTACAGATACGCAGTATTTT. Its protein product is CATPGGTAGVGTDTQYF. The variable domain in full, with the rest retrieved from reference TRBV7-9 and TRBJ2-3, is DTGVSQNPRHKITKRGQNVTFRCDPISEHNRLYWYRQTLGQGPEFLTYFQNEAQLEKSRLLSDRFSAERPKGSFSTLEIQRTEQGDSAMYLCATPGGTAGVGTDTQYFGPGTRLTVL.

This rearrangement joins TRBV12-2 to TRBJ2-7; the tabulated D call, TRBD1, remains unverified against the DNA. TRBV12-2 is a pseudogene. The CDR3 sequence is 17 residues long. This CDR3 is CASRLAYRGTGKGEQYV. The CDR3, as DNA: TGTGCAAGTCGCTTAGCGTACCGGGGGACAGGGAAGGGCGAGCAGTACGTC.

The J gene is TRBJ2-1, the V gene TRBV7-2, with D possibly being TRBD2 (6 bases). The CDR3 loop spans 16 amino acids. Looked up from germline, CDR1 is SGHTA and CDR2 is FQGNSA. With 1 base removed from V and 6 bases from J, the gap between germline ends came to 16 bases. The CDR3 coding sequence is TGTGCCAGCAGCTTAGTTCGGACTATCCCTTTCAATGAGCAGTTCTTC. Its translation: CASSLVRTIPFNEQFF.

J is TRBJ2-3 and V is TRBV5-6, with 12 positions matching TRBD2. J was trimmed by 4 bases and V by 2 bases; bases with no gene match: 11. Germline loops: CDR1 SGHDT, CDR2 YYEEEE. The CDR3 covers 18 residues. Here the CDR3 DNA reads TGTGCCAGCAGCTTAAGCCTCAGGACTAGCGGGAAGTCAGATACGCAGTATTTT. It encodes CASSLSLRTSGKSDTQYF.

In this sample, this clone turned up a few times. The rearrangement joins TRBV15 to TRBJ2-3, with a tentative D call TRBD2 (6 bases). The CDR3 covers 16 residues. V lost 0 bases to trimming and J lost 5 bases, with 15 bases between them. The germline gives CDR1 LNHNV, CDR2 YYDKDF (reference sequence). The CDR3 spells CATSRDTGSGGDTQYF. The CDR3 nucleotides are TGTGCCACCAGCAGAGATACCGGGTCCGGGGGAGATACGCAGTATTTT.

The J gene is TRBJ2-5, the V gene TRBV19; 8 nucleotides match TRBD2. The CDR3 runs 12 residues. CDR1 and CDR2 from the germline V gene are LNHDA and SQIVND (reference sequence). J was trimmed by 5 bases and V by 10 bases; bases with no gene match: 6. CDR3 coding DNA: TGTGCCACCAAGACGGGAGGGGAGACCCAGTACTTC. This sequence encodes CATKTGGETQYF.

This clone has a handful of counts. The rearrangement joins TRBV19 to TRBJ2-4, with 8 bases fitting TRBD2. After removal of 6 bases from V and 1 base from J, the junction contained 5 bases not matched to a gene. Per the germline V gene, CDR1 is LNHDA and CDR2 is SQIVND (reference sequence). This CDR3 spans 15 amino acids. CDR3 in DNA: TGTGCCAGTAGGGGGCGGGAGGAGGCCAAAAACATTCAGTACTTC. Encoded protein: CASRGREEAKNIQYF.

This clone was picked up a small number of times. J is TRBJ2-1 and V is TRBV10-3, with 12 bases aligning to TRBD1. This CDR3 is 14 amino acids long. With V trimmed by 6 bases and J by 6 bases, 3 bases remained unmatched. The germline CDR1 and CDR2 sequences are ENHRY and SYGVKD. The DNA of the CDR3 is TGTGCCATCAGGGGACAGGGGGCGAGCAATGAGCAGTTCTTC. This codes for CAIRGQGASNEQFF.

V usage is TRBV4-2 and J usage is TRBJ1-6, with D tentatively TRBD1 (6 bases). The V and J ends lost 0 bases and 9 bases respectively, with 24 bases between them. The CDR3 is 19 amino acids. From germline, CDR1 is LGHNA and CDR2 YNFKEQ. For the CDR3, the DNA is TGTGCCAGCAGCCAAGAATGGCGGAGAGGGAAACAGGGATCTTCACCCCTCCACTTT. Its protein product is CASSQEWRRGKQGSSPLHF.

This chain connects TRBV4-1 to TRBJ1-1; 7 positions match TRBD1. The CDR3 has 15 amino acids. The germline V gene encodes CDR1 MGHRA and CDR2 YSYEKL. V shed 3 bases, J shed 5 bases, and the junction held 9 bases outside the gene matches. The CDR3 bases are TGCGCCAGCAGCCAGAGAGACAGGGCAGGTACTGAAGCTTTCTTT. It encodes CASSQRDRAGTEAFF.

This CDR3 reads CASSRGLAEETQYF. For the CDR3, the DNA is TGTGCCAGCAGCCGGGGACTAGCGGAAGAGACCCAGTACTTC. The chain couples TRBV5-6 to TRBJ2-5, with 11 bases matching TRBD2. This CDR3 is built from 14 residues. Trimming at V came to 4 bases and at J to 3 bases, leaving 2 bases not matched to a gene. Germline V gene lookup returns CDR1 SGHDT and CDR2 YYEEEE.

In its sample, this clone was seen once. The genes are TRBV6-1 and TRBJ1-2, with TRBD1 as a possible D gene (5 bases). CDR3 length: 14 residues. The germline V gene has CDR1 MNHNS and CDR2 SASEGT. Trimming removed 3 bases at V and 2 bases at J, with 10 bases between. This CDR3 reads CASSDRERNYGYTF. DNA of the CDR3: TGTGCCAGCAGTGACAGGGAACGCAACTATGGCTACACCTTC.

This chain uses TRBV9 with TRBJ2-7; possibly TRBD2 for D (5 bases). The germline V and J ends were trimmed by 0 bases and 0 bases, with 7 bases remaining between them. The CDR3 runs to 14 residues. The germline gives CDR1 SGDLS, CDR2 YYNGEE. As DNA, the CDR3 is TGTGCCAGCAGCGTAGGAGGGAGCTCCTACGAGCAGTACTTC. This gives the protein CASSVGGSSYEQYF.

This clone was detected once. The V call is TRBV5-1, the J call TRBJ2-5; the D gene is possibly TRBD2 (6 bases). The germline V gene has CDR1 SGHRS and CDR2 YFSETQ. The germline V and J ends were trimmed by 2 bases and 1 base, with 9 bases remaining between them. CDR3 size: 14 residues. The chain's CDR3 is CASSFTGLQETQYF. CDR3 nucleotide sequence: TGCGCCAGCAGCTTCACGGGACTCCAAGAGACCCAGTACTTC.

The V and J genes are TRBV7-6 and TRBJ2-6; 12 nucleotides match TRBD1. The V gene's germline CDR1 is SGHVS and CDR2 FNYEAQ. The CDR3 contains 17 residues. The V gene end was trimmed by 3 bases and the J gene end by 3 bases; junction bases not matched to a gene: 3. The CDR3: CASSLGQGALGANVLTF. DNA for the CDR3: TGTGCCAGCAGCTTGGGACAGGGGGCGCTTGGGGCCAACGTCCTGACTTTC. Complete variable domain (other parts from reference TRBV7-6 and TRBJ2-6): GAGVSQSPRYKVTKRGQDVALRCDPISGHVSLYWYRQALGQGPEFLTYFNYEAQQDKSGLPNDRFSAERPEGSISTLTIQRTEQRDSAMYRCASSLGQGALGANVLTFGAGSRLTVL.

With respect to this clone: Its ends do not fully match the called genes, so a read error is possible. V usage is TRBV6-1 and J usage is TRBJ1-1; TRBD1 is a possible D gene (6 bases). CDR1 is MNHNS and CDR2 is SASEGT in the germline V gene. The CDR3 extends over 10 amino acids. The CDR3 region has the DNA TGTGCCAGCAGGACAGGTTTGATGTACTTT. Its translation: CASRTGLMYF.

This clone was seen a few times. The V call is TRBV6-6, the J call TRBJ1-5; 7 positions agree with TRBD1. Germline V gene sequence: CDR1 MNHNY, CDR2 SVGAGI (reference sequence). The CDR3 is 14 residues long. V shed 0 bases and J 6 bases; nucleotides not matched to a gene: 2. The CDR3 protein is CASSYSSGGQPQHF. CDR3 sequence (DNA): TGTGCCAGCAGTTACTCGTCAGGGGGTCAGCCCCAGCATTTT.

This sequence joins TRBV5-1 and TRBJ2-3, with TRBD2 matching over 7 bases. The CDR3 has 15 residues. V trimming: 2 bases; J trimming: 0 bases; junction bases outside the gene matches: 3. Germline CDR1 is SGHRS and CDR2 is YFSETQ. The CDR3 DNA sequence: TGCGCCAGCAGCTTCGCGGGGGAGAGCACAGATACGCAGTATTTT. Protein: CASSFAGESTDTQYF. Filled out from reference TRBV5-1 and TRBJ2-3, the complete variable domain reads KAGVTQTPRYLIKTRGQQVTLSCSPISGHRSVSWYQQTPGQGLQFLFEYFSETQRNKGNFPGRFSGRQFSNSRSEMNVSTLELGDSALYLCASSFAGESTDTQYFGPGTRLTVL.